These T cell receptor beta chains were read from a single sample in a study of blood T cell repertoires in COVID-19. The repertoire was sequenced with immunoSEQ multiplex PCR; TCRdb's copy has only in-frame clones and lacks some. The sample comprises over 400,000 clones, 80% to 90% of which are singletons, and roughly 3.2% rests with the top ten. Sequences were obtained from peripheral blood. The receptors derive from a human donor in a cohort sampled during active COVID-19. Both conserved end residues are trimmed from each CDR3. Each record gives: J gene, V gene, CDR3 protein.

j_gene: TRBJ2-7
v_gene: TRBV19
CDR3aa: ASSIGSGRTGYEQY

j_gene: TRBJ1-4
v_gene: TRBV10-1
CDR3aa: ASSDRGQGPEKLF

j_gene: TRBJ1-4
v_gene: TRBV19
CDR3aa: ASSNPGGQTNEKLF

j_gene: TRBJ2-3
v_gene: TRBV10-3
CDR3aa: AISELAASTDTQY

j_gene: TRBJ2-1
v_gene: TRBV11-2
CDR3aa: ASSNIYGEVSEQF

j_gene: TRBJ2-1
v_gene: TRBV5-6
CDR3aa: ASSLGQGRF

j_gene: TRBJ2-3
v_gene: TRBV7-9
CDR3aa: ASNTGGWGTDTQY

j_gene: TRBJ2-1
v_gene: TRBV6-5
CDR3aa: ASSYSNGRDEQF

j_gene: TRBJ1-5
v_gene: TRBV24-1
CDR3aa: ATSAAGPQPQH

j_gene: TRBJ2-7
v_gene: TRBV30
CDR3aa: AWSVTPSGSRGEQY

j_gene: TRBJ2-3
v_gene: TRBV19
CDR3aa: ASRPGGLPHTDTQY

j_gene: TRBJ1-6
v_gene: TRBV2
CDR3aa: ASSDPQVVLH

j_gene: TRBJ2-7
v_gene: TRBV10-1
CDR3aa: ASSQGARTEQY

j_gene: TRBJ2-3
v_gene: TRBV7-9
CDR3aa: ASSSPDSSSTDTQY

j_gene: TRBJ2-7
v_gene: TRBV5-1
CDR3aa: ASSNRVSDEQY

j_gene: TRBJ1-4
v_gene: TRBV5-4
CDR3aa: ASSLEGGITIEKLF

j_gene: TRBJ2-3
v_gene: TRBV24-1
CDR3aa: ATSGTSGGGTGGAWY

j_gene: TRBJ2-7
v_gene: TRBV30
CDR3aa: ASRGQGGVEQY

j_gene: TRBJ2-1
v_gene: TRBV10-3
CDR3aa: AILLQNEQF

j_gene: TRBJ1-1
v_gene: TRBV7-2
CDR3aa: ASSATPGQNTEAF

j_gene: TRBJ2-1
v_gene: TRBV27
CDR3aa: ASSSRTSGRRVNEQF

j_gene: TRBJ2-5
v_gene: TRBV2
CDR3aa: ASSLWTSGSLMETQY

j_gene: TRBJ1-4
v_gene: TRBV19
CDR3aa: ASRRSGMLRNGEKLF

j_gene: TRBJ2-7
v_gene: TRBV27
CDR3aa: ASSPMSSYEQY

j_gene: TRBJ1-2
v_gene: TRBV5-4
CDR3aa: ASSSDRDGYT

j_gene: TRBJ2-2
v_gene: TRBV7-9
CDR3aa: ASSPRGELF

j_gene: TRBJ1-2
v_gene: TRBV28
CDR3aa: ASSPDTMDGYT

j_gene: TRBJ1-2
v_gene: TRBV7-3
CDR3aa: ASSAGTSNYGYT

j_gene: TRBJ1-3
v_gene: TRBV30
CDR3aa: AWSVIGVSSGNTIY

j_gene: TRBJ2-7
v_gene: TRBV7-2
CDR3aa: ASSQDGNSYEQY

j_gene: TRBJ1-4
v_gene: TRBV6-4
CDR3aa: ASTQTGPPSTNEKLF

j_gene: TRBJ1-2
v_gene: TRBV14
CDR3aa: ASSPLMANYGYT

j_gene: TRBJ1-3
v_gene: TRBV30
CDR3aa: AWSEQSYSGNTIY

j_gene: TRBJ2-1
v_gene: TRBV25-1
CDR3aa: ASSASTGVGNEQF

j_gene: TRBJ1-5
v_gene: TRBV28
CDR3aa: ASSSPRQSNRYSNQPQH

j_gene: TRBJ1-1
v_gene: TRBV7-9
CDR3aa: ASSPPGVTASLIFPEAF

j_gene: TRBJ2-7
v_gene: TRBV5-6
CDR3aa: ASSVTSGRVSYEQY

j_gene: TRBJ1-3
v_gene: TRBV6-5
CDR3aa: ASSIVQGANTIY

j_gene: TRBJ2-3
v_gene: TRBV18
CDR3aa: ASSPPGPSTDTQY

j_gene: TRBJ2-2
v_gene: TRBV19
CDR3aa: ASRWVAVKVNTGELF

j_gene: TRBJ2-5
v_gene: TRBV7-2
CDR3aa: ASSLGTEQETQY

j_gene: TRBJ2-7
v_gene: TRBV28
CDR3aa: ASSFLAAGGSEQY

j_gene: TRBJ2-3
v_gene: TRBV30
CDR3aa: AWSPRGTQY

j_gene: TRBJ1-1
v_gene: TRBV19
CDR3aa: ASNKGQGSTEAF

j_gene: TRBJ1-2
v_gene: TRBV19
CDR3aa: ASSIDLLALPGYGYT

j_gene: TRBJ2-1
v_gene: TRBV27
CDR3aa: ASSSRQGRNNEQF

j_gene: TRBJ1-4
v_gene: TRBV19
CDR3aa: ASSISTAATNEKLF

j_gene: TRBJ1-1
v_gene: TRBV5-1
CDR3aa: ASSPGQGARTEAF

j_gene: TRBJ2-7
v_gene: TRBV30
CDR3aa: AWTAGGVSYEQY

j_gene: TRBJ2-1
v_gene: TRBV30
CDR3aa: AWSGGLAGGYNEQF

j_gene: TRBJ1-5
v_gene: TRBV4-2
CDR3aa: ASSRSLYSNQPQH

j_gene: TRBJ1-1
v_gene: TRBV5-1
CDR3aa: ASSFGITGRTEAF

j_gene: TRBJ1-2
v_gene: TRBV4-3
CDR3aa: ASSPQGAQLINYGYT

j_gene: TRBJ1-6
v_gene: TRBV7-2
CDR3aa: ASSFRGSNSPLH

j_gene: TRBJ2-5
v_gene: TRBV2
CDR3aa: ASRGGTGQNQETQY

j_gene: TRBJ1-5
v_gene: TRBV30
CDR3aa: AWTMGGGQPQH

j_gene: TRBJ1-5
v_gene: TRBV12-5
CDR3aa: ASGVGRQGNQPQH

j_gene: TRBJ2-1
v_gene: TRBV5-1
CDR3aa: ASSLPWTSGMYNEQF

j_gene: TRBJ2-1
v_gene: TRBV5-1
CDR3aa: ASRQATYNEQF

j_gene: TRBJ2-5
v_gene: TRBV7-9
CDR3aa: ASDPIEGSWTQY